The T cell receptor beta chain described here comes from a study of blood T cell repertoires in COVID-19. Trimming cost V 6 bases and J 3 bases; bases outside gene matches: 5. Germline lookup yields CDR1 KGHSH and CDR2 LQKENI. This CDR3 is 14 amino acids long. In the authors' workflow: By means of reference gene primer amplification, nucleated cell counts were estimated. TCRdb keeps only in-frame clones here, not all; method: immunoSEQ multiplex PCR. That table is the source of V, J and clone size, and D and trimming were worked out from the DNA. The data show some 220,000 clones, approximately 80% seen once.

The chain couples TRBV18 to TRBJ1-3; 7 bases fit TRBD1. Sample: peripheral blood. This TCR was sampled from a man aged 50-60 years with active or convalescent COVID-19. CDR3 bases: TGTGCCAGCTCCCAAAACAGGGGTGGAAACACCATATATTTT. Its protein product is CASSQNRGGNTIYF.